This T cell receptor (beta chain) was recorded in a study of response to subunit inactivated influenza vaccine. Trimming took 1 base from V and 5 from J; bases not matched to a gene: 1. The CDR3 consists of 14 residues. Germline CDR1 reads GTSNPN; CDR2 reads SVGIG (reference sequence). Note on this clonotype: Its specificity is unknown.

TCRdb passed the RT-PCR reads through MiXCR, listing each CDR3 protein once. Of over 650,000 distinct CDR3 sequences listed, about 18% were seen once; the top ten hold 11%. Findings and limits, study-wide: T cells newly recruited by each seasonal influenza vaccination are few, the authors suggested.

V usage is TRBV30 and J usage is TRBJ1-4; 10 nucleotides line up with TRBD1. This TCR was sampled from a man aged 45-65 years who received an inactivated influenza vaccine. This sample comprised PBMCs from blood, obtained 4 to 6 days after vaccination. This chain's CDR3 is CAWSGDRGNEKLFF. CDR3 in DNA: TGTGCCTGGAGTGGGGACAGGGGAAATGAAAAACTGTTTTTT.